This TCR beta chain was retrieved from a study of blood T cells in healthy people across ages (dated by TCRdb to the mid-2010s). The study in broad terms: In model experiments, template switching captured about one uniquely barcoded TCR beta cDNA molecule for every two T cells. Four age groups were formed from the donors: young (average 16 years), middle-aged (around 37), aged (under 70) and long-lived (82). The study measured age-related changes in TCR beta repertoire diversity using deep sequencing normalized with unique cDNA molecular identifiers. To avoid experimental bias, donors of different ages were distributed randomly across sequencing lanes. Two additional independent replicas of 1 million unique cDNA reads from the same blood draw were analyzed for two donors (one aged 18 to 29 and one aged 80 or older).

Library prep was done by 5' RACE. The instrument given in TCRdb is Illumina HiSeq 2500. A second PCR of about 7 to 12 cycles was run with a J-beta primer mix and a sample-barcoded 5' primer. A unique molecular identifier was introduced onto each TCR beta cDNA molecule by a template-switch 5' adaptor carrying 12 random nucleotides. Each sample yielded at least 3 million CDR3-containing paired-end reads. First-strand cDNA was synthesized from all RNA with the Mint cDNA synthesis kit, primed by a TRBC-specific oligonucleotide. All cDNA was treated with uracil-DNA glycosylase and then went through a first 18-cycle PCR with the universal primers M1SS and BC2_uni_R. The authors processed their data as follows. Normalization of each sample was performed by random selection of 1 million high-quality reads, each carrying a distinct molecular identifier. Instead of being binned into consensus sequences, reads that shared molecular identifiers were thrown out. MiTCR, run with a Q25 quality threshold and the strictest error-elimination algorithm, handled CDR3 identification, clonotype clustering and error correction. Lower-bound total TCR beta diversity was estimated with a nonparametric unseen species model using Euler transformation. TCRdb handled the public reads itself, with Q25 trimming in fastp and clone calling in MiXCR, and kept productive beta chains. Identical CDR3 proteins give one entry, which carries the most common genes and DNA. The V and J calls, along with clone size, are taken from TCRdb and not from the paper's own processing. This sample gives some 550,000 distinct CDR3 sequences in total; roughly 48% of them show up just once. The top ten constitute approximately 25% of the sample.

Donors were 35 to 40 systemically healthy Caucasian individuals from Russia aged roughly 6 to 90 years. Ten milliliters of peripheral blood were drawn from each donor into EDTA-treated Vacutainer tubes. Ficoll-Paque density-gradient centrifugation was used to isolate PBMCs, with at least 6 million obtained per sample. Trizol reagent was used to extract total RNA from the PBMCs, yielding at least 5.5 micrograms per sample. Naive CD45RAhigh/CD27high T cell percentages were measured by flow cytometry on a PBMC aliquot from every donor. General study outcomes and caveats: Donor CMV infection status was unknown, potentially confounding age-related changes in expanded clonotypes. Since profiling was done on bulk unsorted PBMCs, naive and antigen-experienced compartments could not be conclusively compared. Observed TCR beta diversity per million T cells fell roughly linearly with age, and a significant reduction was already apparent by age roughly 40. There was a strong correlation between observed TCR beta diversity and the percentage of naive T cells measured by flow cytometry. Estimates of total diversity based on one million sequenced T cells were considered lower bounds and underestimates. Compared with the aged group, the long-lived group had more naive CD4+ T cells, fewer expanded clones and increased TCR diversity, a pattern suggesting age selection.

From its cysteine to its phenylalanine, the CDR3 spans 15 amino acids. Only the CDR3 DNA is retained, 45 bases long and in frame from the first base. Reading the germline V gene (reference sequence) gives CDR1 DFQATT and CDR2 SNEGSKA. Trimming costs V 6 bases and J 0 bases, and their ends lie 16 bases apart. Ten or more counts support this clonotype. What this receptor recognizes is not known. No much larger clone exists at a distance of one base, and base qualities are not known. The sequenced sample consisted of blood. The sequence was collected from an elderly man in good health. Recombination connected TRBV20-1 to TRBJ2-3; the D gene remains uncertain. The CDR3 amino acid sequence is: CSAPRQQASTDTQYF. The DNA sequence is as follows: TGCAGTGCCCCAAGGCAGCAGGCTAGCACAGATACGCAGTATTTT.